The 8 T cell receptor beta chains listed next were all sequenced from one sample in a study of identical twins. TCRdb ran MiXCR on the 5' RACE reads and lists one entry per CDR3 protein. The sample has approximately 1.8 million distinct CDR3 sequences, around a third seen once. The sample taken for sequencing was cord blood. The receptors originated from a newborn girl in good health.

This clonotype was counted only a few times. The chain combines TRBV28 with TRBJ1-2; 8 nucleotides align to TRBD1. This CDR3 spans 16 amino acids. Germline CDR1 reads MDHEN; CDR2 reads SYDVKM. V lost 2 bases and J lost 0; bases outside the gene matches: 5. CDR3 sequence: CASSLRPGGANYGYTF. CDR3 coding DNA: TGTGCCAGCAGTTTAAGGCCAGGGGGCGCTAACTATGGCTACACCTTC.

The CDR3 loop reads CASQPGQVTTDTQYF. The CDR3 DNA reads as TGCGCCAGCCAACCGGGACAGGTAACCACAGATACGCAGTATTTT. The genes are TRBV4-1 and TRBJ2-3; 8 bases agree with TRBD1. The germline gives CDR1 MGHRA, CDR2 YSYEKL. There are 15 residues in the CDR3. The trim removed 8 bases at V and 2 bases at J, leaving 9 bases unmatched.

CDR3 in amino acids: CASRGLAGSETQYF. CDR3 DNA sequence: TGTGCCAGCAGAGGTCTAGCGGGGTCGGAGACCCAGTACTTC. The rearrangement links TRBV6-2 or TRBV6-3 to TRBJ2-7; 9 bases map to TRBD2. The J call is doubtful: the DNA matches TRBJ2-5 better. CDR3 size: 14 residues. Looked up from germline, CDR1 is MNHEY and CDR2 is SVGEGT.

This chain uses TRBV27 with TRBJ2-1, with TRBD2 identical over 11 bases. The CDR3 runs to 16 residues. Germline CDR1 MNHEY, CDR2 SMNVEV (reference sequence). The V segment lost 5 bases and the J segment 7 bases; nucleotides outside the gene matches: 10. The CDR3 is CASSQRGTSGPNEQFF. The CDR3 DNA reads as TGTGCCAGCAGTCAACGCGGGACTAGCGGCCCAAATGAGCAGTTCTTC.

This clonotype was detected a few times. The rearrangement links TRBV14 to TRBJ2-7, with no clear D. The CDR3 is made up of 15 amino acids. The germline V and J ends were trimmed by 0 bases and 0 bases, with 9 bases remaining between them. CDR1 and CDR2 (germline): SGHDN, FVKESK. CDR3 region: CASSQEVARSYEQYF. CDR3 bases: TGTGCCAGCAGCCAAGAGGTCGCTCGCTCCTACGAGCAGTACTTC.

This clonotype showed up just once. The junction differs from germline at one of its ends, possibly a read error. The J gene is TRBJ1-1, the V gene TRBV12-3 or TRBV12-4, with TRBD1 identical over 7 bases. This CDR3 comprises 13 residues. This chain's CDR3 is CASTQWTGTGAFF. CDR3 sequence (DNA): TGTGCCAGCACCCAATGGACAGGTACTGGAGCTTTCTTT.

V usage is TRBV7-9 and J usage is TRBJ2-2; a possible D gene is TRBD1 (6 bases). The CDR3 runs to 16 residues. Looked up from germline, CDR1 is SEHNR and CDR2 is FQNEAQ (reference sequence). Trimming removed 4 bases from V and 5 bases from J, with 17 bases in between. DNA for the CDR3: TGTGCCAGCAGCTCCAGGAGGACAGATCGTACCGGGGAGCTGTTTTTT. The encoded protein is CASSSRRTDRTGELFF.

This clonotype was picked up a small number of times. The gene calls are TRBV20-1 and TRBJ2-4; TRBD1 matches at 9 bases. The CDR3 runs 12 residues. The germline V gene has CDR1 DFQATT and CDR2 SNEGSKA (reference sequence). The junction had 8 bases not matched to a gene; V was cut back by 3 bases and J by 14 bases. CDR3 region: CSASLGGTGKYF. The CDR3 bases are TGCAGTGCTAGCCTGGGGGGGACAGGGAAGTACTTC.